What follows is one TCR beta chain and its context. TCRdb keeps only in-frame clones here, not all; method: immunoSEQ multiplex PCR. The table records roughly 200,000 clones, 80% to 95% of them present only once. The entry originates in a study of T cell responses to AZD1222 COVID-19 vaccine. V was clipped by 2 bases and J by 5 bases, with 18 bases between them. The germline CDR1 and CDR2 sequences are MNHEY and SVGEGT. The CDR3 extends over 16 amino acids. The clonotype originates from an adult who received the AZD1222 COVID-19 vaccine. This chain links TRBV6-2 or TRBV6-3 with TRBJ2-5, with D perhaps being TRBD1 or TRBD2 (6 bases each). The sequenced sample was peripheral blood, obtained 28 days after the second AZD1222 dose. The CDR3 coding sequence is TGTGCCAGCAGTTACGGGGGGACACGGGTCGTGGAGACCCAGTACTTC. Residues: CASSYGGTRVVETQYF.